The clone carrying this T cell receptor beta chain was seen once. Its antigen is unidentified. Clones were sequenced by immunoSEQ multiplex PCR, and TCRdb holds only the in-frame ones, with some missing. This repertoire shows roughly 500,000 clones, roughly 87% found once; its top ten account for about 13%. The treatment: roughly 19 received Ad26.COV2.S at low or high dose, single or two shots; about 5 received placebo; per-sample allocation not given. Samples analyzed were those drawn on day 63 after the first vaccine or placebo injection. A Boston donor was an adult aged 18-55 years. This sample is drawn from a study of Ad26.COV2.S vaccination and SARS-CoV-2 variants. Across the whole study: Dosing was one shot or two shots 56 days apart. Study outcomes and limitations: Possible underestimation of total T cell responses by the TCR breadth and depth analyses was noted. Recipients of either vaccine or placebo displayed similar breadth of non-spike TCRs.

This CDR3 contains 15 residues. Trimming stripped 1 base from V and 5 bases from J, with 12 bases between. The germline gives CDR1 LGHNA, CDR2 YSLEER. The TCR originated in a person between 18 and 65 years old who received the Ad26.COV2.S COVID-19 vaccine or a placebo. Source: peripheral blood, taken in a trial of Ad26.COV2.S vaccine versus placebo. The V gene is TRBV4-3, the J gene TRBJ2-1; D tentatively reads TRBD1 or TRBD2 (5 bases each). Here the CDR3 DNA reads TGCGCCAGCAGCCAAGGAATGAGGGGTAACAATGAGCAGTTCTTC. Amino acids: CASSQGMRGNNEQFF.